These 28 T cell receptor beta chains came from one sample sequenced in a study of blood T cells in healthy people across ages. With a J-beta primer mix and a sample-barcoded 5' primer, a second PCR ran roughly 6 to 12 cycles. TCRdb re-analysed the 5' RACE reads in MiXCR, keeping a single row per CDR3 protein. The sample yields approximately 1.5 million distinct CDR3 sequences, 34% seen once. Sequencing was carried out using blood. The receptors were sampled from a woman under 40 in good health.

The V and J genes are TRBV4-1 and TRBJ1-1; D is uncertain. V shed 4 bases and J shed 4 bases, with 19 bases lying between them. Germline V gene sequence: CDR1 MGHRA, CDR2 YSYEKL. CDR3 length equals 16 residues. The CDR3 DNA sequence: TGCGCCAGCAGCCTGCTAGGCGGGGTGGAGGGCACTGAAGCTTTCTTT. This sequence encodes CASSLLGGVEGTEAFF.

The rearrangement links TRBV9 to TRBJ2-5; a possible D gene is TRBD2 (7 bases). The CDR3 consists of 16 residues. Per the germline V gene, CDR1 is SGDLS and CDR2 is YYNGEE. With 4 bases removed from V and 0 bases from J, the gap between germline ends came to 16 bases. CDR3 bases: TGTGCCAGCAGCCCACGGGGGGCCATACACCAAGAGACCCAGTACTTC. Its translation is CASSPRGAIHQETQYF.

The genes are TRBV12-3 or TRBV12-4 and TRBJ2-7; 10 bases are shared with TRBD2. The J call may be in error: the DNA end matches TRBJ2-5 better. This CDR3 has 14 residues. CDR3 sequence: CASTYGLAVETQYF. The CDR3, as DNA: TGTGCCAGCACCTACGGACTAGCGGTGGAGACCCAGTACTTC.

This clonotype was counted once. The chain is built from TRBV12-3 or TRBV12-4 and TRBJ1-5, with a possible D match to TRBD1 (5 bases). The length of the CDR3 is 15 residues. V lost 7 bases to trimming and J lost 3 bases, with 16 bases between them. The CDR3 spells CASNKKGLDNQPQHF. CDR3 DNA sequence: TGTGCCAGCAATAAAAAGGGACTCGACAATCAGCCCCAGCATTTT.

The chain couples TRBV19 to TRBJ2-5; D may be TRBD2 (6 bases). The CDR3 sequence is 15 residues long. Deletions cut 4 bases from V and 3 bases from J, with 15 bases between. CDR1 is LNHDA, CDR2 SQIVND, per germline (reference sequence). The CDR3 spells CASSRGEVAEETQYF. CDR3 DNA: TGTGCCAGTAGTAGGGGGGAGGTAGCAGAAGAGACCCAGTACTTC.

This clonotype is a singleton in its sample. The V call is TRBV7-3, the J call TRBJ1-2; 7 nucleotides line up with TRBD1. The CDR3 sequence is 15 residues long. Trimming cost V 0 bases and J 7 bases; bases outside gene matches: 8. Germline CDR1 reads SGHTA; CDR2 reads FQGTGA. DNA of the CDR3: TGTGCCAGCAGCTTAACTTTATGGGACAGTGCTGGCTACACCTTC. This codes for CASSLTLWDSAGYTF.

This clonotype turned up a few times. The chain has TRBV29-1 and TRBJ1-2, with D uncertain. Germline CDR1 reads SQVTM; CDR2 reads ANQGSEA. The V end was cut by 3 bases, the J end by 4 bases, with 9 bases between. This CDR3 is built from 12 residues. The CDR3 here is CSVEALTYGYTF. For the CDR3, the DNA is TGCAGCGTTGAGGCGCTAACCTATGGCTACACCTTC.

This clonotype was counted a few times. The rearrangement joins TRBV24-1 to TRBJ2-1; 9 positions agree with TRBD2. The junction had 10 bases not matched to a gene; V was cut back by 2 bases and J by 6 bases. This CDR3 spans 17 amino acids. Germline V lookup: CDR1 KGHDR, CDR2 SFDVKD. CDR3 sequence: CATSDSRSSGIGNEQFF. For the CDR3, the DNA is TGTGCCACCAGTGATTCGAGATCTAGCGGGATTGGCAATGAGCAGTTCTTC.

The chain carries TRBV7-8 and TRBJ2-7; TRBD2 matches at 10 bases. Germline CDR1 reads SGHVS; CDR2 reads FQNEAQ. Unmatched junction bases numbered 8, after V lost 0 bases and J lost 6 bases. CDR3 length: 16 residues. The CDR3 sequence is CASSLAPSGSFGEQYF. CDR3 DNA sequence: TGTGCCAGCAGCTTAGCCCCTAGCGGGAGTTTCGGCGAGCAGTACTTC. Combining the CDR3 with reference TRBV7-8 and TRBJ2-7 gives the whole variable domain GAGVSQSPRYKVAKRGQDVALRCDPISGHVSLFWYQQALGQGPEFLTYFQNEAQLDKSGLPSDRFFAERPEGSVSTLKIQRTQQEDSAVYLCASSLAPSGSFGEQYFGPGTRLTVT.

The gene calls are TRBV25-1 and TRBJ2-4, with 10 bases identical to TRBD1. The V and J ends lost 2 bases and 0 bases, in that order; junction bases with no gene match: 7. The germline CDR1 and CDR2 sequences are MGHDK and SYGVNS. CDR3 size: 18 residues. For the CDR3, the DNA is TGTGCCAGCAGTGAAGGGCGCGGGACAGGGGTAGCCAAAAACATTCAGTACTTC. Translating it yields CASSEGRGTGVAKNIQYF. Filled out from reference TRBV25-1 and TRBJ2-4, the complete variable domain reads EADIYQTPRYLVIGTGKKITLECSQTMGHDKMYWYQQDPGMELHLIHYSYGVNSTEKGDLSSESTVSRIRTEHFPLTLESARPSHTSQYLCASSEGRGTGVAKNIQYFGAGTRLSVL.

V usage is TRBV6-1 and J usage is TRBJ2-5; 12 bases are shared with TRBD1. Germline CDR1 reads MNHNS; CDR2 reads SASEGT. The CDR3 is 14 residues long. V shed 7 bases and J 4 bases; nucleotides not matched to a gene: 4. CDR3 bases: TGTGCCAGCACCGGGACAGGGGGCCCAGAGACCCAGTACTTC. Residues: CASTGTGGPETQYF.

This chain connects TRBV5-1 to TRBJ2-5; D is uncertain. V was cut by 4 bases and J by 5 bases, with 6 bases left in between. Germline V CDR1 and CDR2: SGHRS, YFSETQ. The CDR3 covers 11 residues. DNA for the CDR3: TGCGCCAGCAGCGCCGATGAGACCCAGTACTTC. It specifies CASSADETQYF.

This sequence joins TRBV20-1 and TRBJ1-2, with D perhaps TRBD1 (6 bases). With 5 bases removed from V and 1 base from J, the gap between germline ends came to 17 bases. The germline CDR1 and CDR2 sequences are DFQATT and SNEGSKA (reference sequence). This CDR3 contains 15 residues. CDR3 residues: CSAPQTGPFNYGYTF. The CDR3 bases are TGCAGTGCTCCTCAGACAGGCCCCTTTAACTATGGCTACACCTTC.

Turning to this clonotype: This may be a read error, as it is one base from a much larger clone. The chain has TRBV29-1 and TRBJ2-4, with D possibly being TRBD2 (5 bases). The assigned J gene may be wrong: the sequence end matches TRBJ2-7 better. This CDR3 comprises 12 residues. Germline assignment: CDR1 SQVTM and CDR2 ANQGSEA. CDR3 DNA: TGCAGCGCCTATGGACGGGGCTACGAGCAGTACTTC. Its protein product is CSAYGRGYEQYF.

This clonotype has more than one count but fewer than ten. The rearrangement joins TRBV20-1 to TRBJ2-1; 11 bases fit TRBD1. The V gene's germline CDR1 is DFQATT and CDR2 SNEGSKA (reference sequence). The CDR3 is 17 residues long. V dropped 1 base and J dropped 4; count of bases not matched to a gene: 9. The chain's CDR3 is CSARADRGLAQYNEQFF. CDR3 sequence (DNA): TGCAGTGCTAGAGCGGACAGGGGGCTAGCCCAATACAATGAGCAGTTCTTC.

The chain uses TRBV9 and TRBJ2-2; 13 bases map to TRBD2. The V gene's germline CDR1 is SGDLS and CDR2 YYNGEE. The CDR3 sequence is 18 residues long. V lost 0 bases, J lost 7 bases, and 9 bases stayed unmatched. The CDR3 nucleotides read TGTGCCAGCAGCGTAGTTACTAGCGGGAGGGCCCTGAGCGGGGAGCTGTTTTTT. Translation gives CASSVVTSGRALSGELFF.

In this sample, this clonotype turned up a few times. The genes are TRBV20-1 and TRBJ2-3; TRBD2 agrees at 8 bases. The length of the CDR3 is 15 residues. Per the germline V gene, CDR1 is DFQATT and CDR2 is SNEGSKA (reference sequence). V lost 5 bases and J lost 1; bases outside the gene matches: 8. The CDR3 DNA sequence: TGCAGTGCTCGTCCGAGTAGCGGGGGCACAGATACGCAGTATTTT. This encodes CSARPSSGGTDTQYF.

This clonotype has at least ten counts. The V call is TRBV20-1, the J call TRBJ1-1; D unresolved. The CDR3 has 15 amino acids. V lost 0 bases and J 0 bases, leaving 11 bases between the germline ends. Germline V gene data show CDR1 as DFQATT and CDR2 as SNEGSKA (reference sequence). The CDR3 sequence is CSARDYGHLNTEAFF. The CDR3 DNA is TGCAGTGCTAGAGATTATGGGCATCTGAACACTGAAGCTTTCTTT.

This clonotype was seen only a few times. CDR3 bases: TGTGCCAGCAGCCCTGTGGTAACCTACGAGCAGTACTTC. It codes for CASSPVVTYEQYF. The chain combines TRBV7-9 with TRBJ2-7; unclear D gene. V lost 5 bases and J lost 2, with 10 bases in between. Germline lookup yields CDR1 SEHNR and CDR2 FQNEAQ (reference sequence). The length of the CDR3 is 13 residues.

The chain uses TRBV24-1 and TRBJ2-2, with 7 bases aligning to TRBD1. Germline V lookup: CDR1 KGHDR, CDR2 SFDVKD. V was clipped by 9 bases and J by 1 base; unmatched bases: 4. This CDR3 comprises 14 residues. CDR3 sequence reads: CATHGTENTGELFF. Written as DNA, the CDR3 is TGTGCCACCCACGGGACAGAGAACACCGGGGAGCTGTTTTTT.

This clonotype turned up a few times. The J gene is TRBJ1-5, the V gene TRBV7-8, with a possible D match to TRBD1 (5 bases). The CDR3 runs 16 residues. Deletions cut 0 bases from V and 0 bases from J, with 9 bases between. CDR1 and CDR2 (germline): SGHVS, FQNEAQ. The CDR3 DNA follows: TGTGCCAGCAGCTTAGCGACAGCCTATAGCAATCAGCCCCAGCATTTT. Translated, it gives CASSLATAYSNQPQHF.

The V call is TRBV3-1, the J call TRBJ1-4; D gene ambiguous. The CDR3 consists of 17 residues. CDR1 is LGHDT, CDR2 YNNKEL, per germline (reference sequence). V lost 5 bases and J lost 2, with 18 bases in between. This CDR3 is CASSNSQYRVTNEKLFF. The CDR3 region has the DNA TGTGCCAGCAGCAATAGTCAATATCGTGTCACTAATGAAAAACTGTTTTTT.

The V gene is TRBV5-6, the J gene TRBJ2-3; D uncertain. V dropped 4 bases and J dropped 13 bases, with 13 bases sitting between them. Germline V CDR1 and CDR2: SGHDT, YYEEEE. The CDR3 loop spans 11 amino acids. CDR3 DNA: TGTGCCAGCAGCCTGGAAGGGTTGGAGTATTTT. Translation: CASSLEGLEYF.

The chain links TRBV11-1 to TRBJ2-5, with D tentatively TRBD2 (5 bases). Trimming removed 3 bases at V and 3 bases at J, with 14 bases between. Germline-derived CDR1 and CDR2 are SGHAT and FQDESV (reference sequence). This CDR3 region has 15 residues. Here the CDR3 DNA reads TGTGCCAGCAGCTTCTCCCCGGGGATAGAAGAGACCCAGTACTTC. This translates into CASSFSPGIEETQYF.

J is TRBJ1-5 and V is TRBV4-2, with D possibly being TRBD1 (6 bases). The ends were cut back, 3 bases at V and 5 bases at J, with 17 bases in the middle. The germline V gene encodes CDR1 LGHNA and CDR2 YNFKEQ. The CDR3 consists of 16 residues. DNA of the CDR3: TGTGCCAGCAGCCACGGGGAGAGACAGGACCATCAGCCCCAGCATTTT. This sequence encodes CASSHGERQDHQPQHF.

This clonotype has only one observation. Just one base apart from a much larger clone, this may be a read error. The rearrangement uses TRBV29-1 and TRBJ2-6; TRBD1 matches 12 bases. This CDR3 contains 18 residues. CDR1 and CDR2 (germline): SQVTM, ANQGSEA. The CDR3 DNA reads as TGCAGCGTTGGGAGGGACAGGGGGCCCAATTCTGGGGCCAACGTCCCGACTTTC. This gives the protein CSVGRDRGPNSGANVPTF.

This clonotype was observed a few times. The V gene is TRBV5-1, the J gene TRBJ2-5, with TRBD1 matching over 9 bases. J was trimmed by 4 bases and V by 3 bases; bases with no gene match: 10. Germline V gene data show CDR1 as SGHRS and CDR2 as YFSETQ. The CDR3 totals 16 residues. The chain's CDR3 is CASSWTPTGGGETQYF. The CDR3 coding sequence is TGCGCCAGCAGCTGGACCCCGACAGGGGGGGGAGAGACCCAGTACTTC.

The chain has TRBV27 and TRBJ2-7; 10 bases are shared with TRBD1. Trimming at V came to 5 bases and at J to 7 bases, leaving 5 bases not matched to a gene. This CDR3 region has 13 residues. Looked up from germline, CDR1 is MNHEY and CDR2 is SMNVEV (reference sequence). As DNA, the CDR3 is TGTGCCAGCAGTGCGGGACAGGGGTGGGAGCAGTACTTC. Its translation: CASSAGQGWEQYF.